One and the same sample provided the 11 T cell receptor beta chains below, sequenced in a study of graft-versus-host responses after intestinal transplantation. The method was immunoSEQ multiplex PCR; TCRdb's version includes in-frame clones alone and lacks a portion of them. The table lists about 12,000 clones, roughly 93% of them singletons. The sample in question was PBMCs, obtained 1032 days after intestinal transplantation. The receptors shown here come from a human patient who received an intestinal transplant, so some T cells may come from the graft donor.

The chain joins TRBV6-4 to TRBJ2-2, with D maybe TRBD2 (6 bases). V dropped 5 bases and J dropped 4 bases, with 14 bases sitting between them. The CDR3 runs to 15 residues. Germline-derived CDR1 and CDR2 are MRHNA and SNTAGT. Here the CDR3 DNA reads TGTGCCAGCAGTAGGGACGGGGGATTCACCGGGGAGCTGTTTTTT. This translates into CASSRDGGFTGELFF.

This clone was counted once. This rearrangement joins TRBV5-1 to TRBJ1-4; the D gene is possibly TRBD1 (5 bases). Germline loops: CDR1 SGHRS, CDR2 YFSETQ. Trimming left V 0 bases short and J 2 bases short, with 5 bases between. The CDR3 runs to 14 residues. For the CDR3, the DNA is TGCGCCAGCAGCTTGGGGGGGACTAATGAAAAACTGTTTTTT. This sequence encodes CASSLGGTNEKLFF.

The genes are TRBV9 and TRBJ2-2; D remains ambiguous. The CDR3 is 13 residues long. The germline V gene has CDR1 SGDLS and CDR2 YYNGEE. The V gene lost 3 bases and the J gene lost 8 bases, with 11 bases spanning the gap. In DNA, the CDR3 is TGTGCCAGCAGCGAGGAAGCGTCGGGGGAGCTGTTTTTT. Encoded protein: CASSEEASGELFF.

This clone was detected only once. The genes are TRBV18 and TRBJ1-1; 7 bases map to TRBD1. The CDR3 contains 14 residues. The trim removed 6 bases at V and 1 base at J, leaving 5 bases unmatched. Germline CDR1 reads KGHSH; CDR2 reads LQKENI. The CDR3 bases are TGTGCCAGCTCCCAGGGGGGGTCGAACACTGAAGCTTTCTTT. It codes for CASSQGGSNTEAFF.

In the case of this clone: At one of its ends the junction is not consistent with the germline gene, which may arise from a read error. This chain uses TRBV2 with TRBJ2-7; the D is unclear. This CDR3 is 17 amino acids long. CDR1 and CDR2 from the germline V gene are SNHLY and FYNNEI. In DNA form, the CDR3 reads TGTGCCAGCGGTGAAGTTCCCCATGGCTACAGCTCCTACGAGCAGTACTTC. Translated, it gives CASGEVPHGYSSYEQYF.

The V and J genes are TRBV7-9 and TRBJ1-1, with D perhaps TRBD1 (6 bases). Deletions cut 5 bases from V and 10 bases from J, with 14 bases between. CDR1 is SEHNR, CDR2 FQNEAQ, per germline (reference sequence). This CDR3 is built from 12 residues. Here the CDR3 DNA reads TGTGCCAGCAGCCCCGAGGGGGGGGGAGCTTTCTTT. It translates to CASSPEGGGAFF.

The V gene is TRBV2, the J gene TRBJ2-1, with 12 positions matching TRBD1. This CDR3 comprises 15 residues. Germline values: CDR1 SNHLY, CDR2 FYNNEI. Trimming cost V 10 bases and J 9 bases; bases outside gene matches: 13. Here the CDR3 reads CATPGPGQGAVEQFF. DNA for the CDR3: TGTGCCACCCCAGGCCCGGGACAGGGGGCGGTTGAGCAGTTCTTC.

V and J are TRBV7-6 and TRBJ2-5, with 15 bases matching TRBD2. CDR3 size: 18 residues. Germline CDR1 and CDR2: SGHVS and FNYEAQ. The trim removed 6 bases at V and 5 bases at J, leaving 13 bases unmatched. For the CDR3, the DNA is TGTGCCAGCAGTTCGGATGCGGGACTAGCGGGGGGTCTGGAGACCCAGTACTTC. Translated: CASSSDAGLAGGLETQYF.

The chain is built from TRBV19 and TRBJ1-3, with unresolved D. CDR1 and CDR2 (germline): LNHDA, SQIVND (reference sequence). This CDR3 comprises 16 residues. V was shortened by 3 bases and J by 0 bases, with 12 bases between the two germline ends. CDR3 loop: CASSMFGPNSGNTIYF. The CDR3, as DNA: TGTGCCAGTAGTATGTTCGGCCCGAACTCTGGAAACACCATATATTTT.

The chain is built from TRBV7-3 and TRBJ1-1, with 8 bases identical to TRBD1. The CDR3 spans 17 residues. The V segment lost 5 bases and the J segment 11 bases; nucleotides outside the gene matches: 22. Germline CDR1 is SGHTA and CDR2 is FQGTGA. For the CDR3, the DNA is TGTGCCAGCAGCAGCCAGGGGGTCGGACAGGGAGGAAGTCGGGCTTTCTTT. Translating gives CASSSQGVGQGGSRAFF.

In nucleotides, the CDR3 is TGTGCCATCAGTGGGGAAAGGGGGCACAATTCACCCCTCCACTTT. It translates to CAISGERGHNSPLHF. The V gene is TRBV10-3, the J gene TRBJ1-6; 7 nucleotides line up with TRBD1. Unmatched junction bases numbered 7, after V lost 4 bases and J lost 7 bases. The germline V gene has CDR1 ENHRY and CDR2 SYGVKD. The CDR3 consists of 15 residues.